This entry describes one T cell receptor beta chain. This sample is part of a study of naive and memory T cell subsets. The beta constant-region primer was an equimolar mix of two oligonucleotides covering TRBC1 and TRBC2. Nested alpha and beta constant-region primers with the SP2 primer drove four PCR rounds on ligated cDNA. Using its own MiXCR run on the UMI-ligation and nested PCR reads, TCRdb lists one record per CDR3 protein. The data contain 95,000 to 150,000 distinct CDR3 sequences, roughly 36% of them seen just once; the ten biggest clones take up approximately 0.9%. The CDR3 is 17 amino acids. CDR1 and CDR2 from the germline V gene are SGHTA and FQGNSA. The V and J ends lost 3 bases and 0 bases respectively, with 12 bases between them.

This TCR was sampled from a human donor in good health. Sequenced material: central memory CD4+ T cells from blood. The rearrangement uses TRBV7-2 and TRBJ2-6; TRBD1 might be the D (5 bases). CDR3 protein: CASSFRTSDSGANVLTF. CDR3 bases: TGTGCCAGCAGCTTCAGGACATCCGACTCTGGGGCCAACGTCCTGACTTTC.